This T cell receptor (beta chain) was identified during a study of blood T cells in healthy people across ages. Study outcomes and limitations: A roughly linear fall in TCR beta diversity per million T cells was seen with increasing age.

Germline assignment: CDR1 SGHRS and CDR2 YFSETQ. Deletions cut 0 bases from V and 6 bases from J, with 18 bases between. This CDR3 is built from 16 residues. Details on this clonotype: Its antigen is currently unknown.

Extraction of total RNA produced a minimum of 5.5 micrograms from each sample. For the second PCR, which ran for roughly 6 to 12 cycles, a sample-barcoded 5' primer and a J-beta primer mix were used. Samples each returned at least 3 million CDR3-containing paired-end reads. TCRdb passed the 5' RACE reads through MiXCR, listing each CDR3 protein once. The sample contains some 1.5 million distinct CDR3 sequences, 28% of which appear only once. This rearrangement joins TRBV5-1 to TRBJ1-1, with TRBD1 as a possible D gene (5 bases). Sequences were obtained from blood. This receptor was taken from a woman aged 25 to 39 in good health. In nucleotides, the CDR3 is TGCGCCAGCAGCTTGGGGAGGGCTCGAGGGGACGCTGAAGCTTTCTTT. This translates into CASSLGRARGDAEAFF.